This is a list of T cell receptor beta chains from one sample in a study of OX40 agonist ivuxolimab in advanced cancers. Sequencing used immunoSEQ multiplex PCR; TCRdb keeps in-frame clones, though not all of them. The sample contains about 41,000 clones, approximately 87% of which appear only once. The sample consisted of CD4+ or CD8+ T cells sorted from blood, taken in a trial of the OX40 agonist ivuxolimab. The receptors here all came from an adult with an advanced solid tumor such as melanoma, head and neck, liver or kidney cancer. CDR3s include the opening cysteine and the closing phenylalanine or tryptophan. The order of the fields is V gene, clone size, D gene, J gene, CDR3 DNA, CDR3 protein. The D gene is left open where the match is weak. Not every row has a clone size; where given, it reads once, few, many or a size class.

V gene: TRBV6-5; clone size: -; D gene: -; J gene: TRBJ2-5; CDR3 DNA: TGTGCCAGCAGACCGGGACGCATTCAAGAGACCCAGTACTTC; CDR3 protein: CASRPGRIQETQYF
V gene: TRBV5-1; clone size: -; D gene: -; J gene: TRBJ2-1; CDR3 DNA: TGCGCCAGCAGCTTGGAGGGGGCGCAGGGGGGATGGGGTGAGCAGTTCTTC; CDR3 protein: CASSLEGAQGGWGEQFF
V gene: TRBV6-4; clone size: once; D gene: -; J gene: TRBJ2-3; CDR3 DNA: TGTGCCAGCAGTGACTCCTCCAGGGGAAATACGCAGTATTTT; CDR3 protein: CASSDSSRGNTQYF
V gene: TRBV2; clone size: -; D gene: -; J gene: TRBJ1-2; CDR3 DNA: TGTGCCAGCAGGGACTGGAGGGGGATGAGCTACACCTTC; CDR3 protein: CASRDWRGMSYTF
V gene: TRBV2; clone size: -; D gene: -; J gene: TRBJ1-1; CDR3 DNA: TGTGCCAGCAGTGAGATGGGGGCAGACACTGAAGCTTTCTTT; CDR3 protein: CASSEMGADTEAFF
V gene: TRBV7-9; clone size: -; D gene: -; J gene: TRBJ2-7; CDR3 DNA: TGTGCCAGCAGCTTAACTGGGGGCGACCTCTACGAGCAGTACTTC; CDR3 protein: CASSLTGGDLYEQYF
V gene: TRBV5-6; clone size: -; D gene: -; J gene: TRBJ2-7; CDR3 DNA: TGTGCCAGCAGCCTAGCCTACTACGAGCAGTACTTC; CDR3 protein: CASSLAYYEQYF
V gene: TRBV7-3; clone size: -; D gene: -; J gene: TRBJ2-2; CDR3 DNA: TGTGCCAGCAGCCCGGACCGCGGGGAGCTGTTTTTT; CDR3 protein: CASSPDRGELFF
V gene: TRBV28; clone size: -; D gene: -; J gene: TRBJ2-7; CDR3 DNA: TGTGCCAGCAGGTTCCTGTTGTCCGAGCAGTACTTC; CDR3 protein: CASRFLLSEQYF
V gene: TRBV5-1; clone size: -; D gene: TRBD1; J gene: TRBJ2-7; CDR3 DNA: TGCGCCAGCGGACCCAGGGGGAGCTCCTACGAGCAGTACTTC; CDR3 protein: CASGPRGSSYEQYF
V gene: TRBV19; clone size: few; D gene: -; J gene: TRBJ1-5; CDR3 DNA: TGTGCCAGTAGTATCGACAGCTTAGGGGAGCCCCAGCATTTT; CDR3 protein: CASSIDSLGEPQHF
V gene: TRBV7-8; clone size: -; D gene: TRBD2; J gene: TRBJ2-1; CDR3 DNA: TGTGCCAGCAGCTTACGTAGCGGGAGCACCTACAATGAGCAGTTCTTC; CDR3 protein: CASSLRSGSTYNEQFF
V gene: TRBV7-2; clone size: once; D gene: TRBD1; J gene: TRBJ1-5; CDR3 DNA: TGTGCCAGCAGCGCCTGGACAGGGGTGGGTCAGCCCCAGCATTTT; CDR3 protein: CASSAWTGVGQPQHF
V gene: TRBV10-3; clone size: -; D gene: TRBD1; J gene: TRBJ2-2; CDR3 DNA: TGTGCCATCAGTCAGACAGGGGTAACCGGGGAGCTGTTTTTT; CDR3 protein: CAISQTGVTGELFF
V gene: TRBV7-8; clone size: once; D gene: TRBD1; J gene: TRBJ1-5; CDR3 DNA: TGTGCCAGCAGCACTACAGGGGGCTGGAGTCAGCCCCAGCATTTT; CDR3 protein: CASSTTGGWSQPQHF
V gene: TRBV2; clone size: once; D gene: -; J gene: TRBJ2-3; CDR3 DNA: TGTGCCAGCAGTCGACGGGTGGATACGCAGTATTTT; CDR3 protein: CASSRRVDTQYF
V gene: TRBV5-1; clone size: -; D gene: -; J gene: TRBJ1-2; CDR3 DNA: TGCGCCAGCAGCTTGGCCGGGAAGAGTGGCTACACCTTC; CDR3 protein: CASSLAGKSGYTF
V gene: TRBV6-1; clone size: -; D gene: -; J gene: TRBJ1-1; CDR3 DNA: TGTGCCAGCCAGCCGACCCTATGGGCTGAAGCTTTCTTT; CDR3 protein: CASQPTLWAEAFF
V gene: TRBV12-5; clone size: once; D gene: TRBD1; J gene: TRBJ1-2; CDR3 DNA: TGTGCTAGTGGTTTCCGGGACAGAAACTATGGCTACACCTTC; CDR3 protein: CASGFRDRNYGYTF
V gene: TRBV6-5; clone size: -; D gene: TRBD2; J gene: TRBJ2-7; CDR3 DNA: TGTGCCAGCAGCCAGCCCGGGACTAGCGGGCTCGAGCAGTACTTC; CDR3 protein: CASSQPGTSGLEQYF
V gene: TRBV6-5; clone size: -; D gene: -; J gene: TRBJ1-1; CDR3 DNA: TGTGCCAGCAACCGGAACACTGAAGCTTTCTTT; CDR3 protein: CASNRNTEAFF
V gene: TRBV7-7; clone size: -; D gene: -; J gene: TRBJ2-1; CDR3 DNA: TGTGCTAGCAGCTTAGAAGGAGGGAGAGGTGAGCAGTTCTTC; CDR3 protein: CASSLEGGRGEQFF
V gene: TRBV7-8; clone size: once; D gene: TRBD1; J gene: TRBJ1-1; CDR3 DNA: TGTGCCAGCAGCCTGACAGGGATCAACACTGAAGCTTTCTTT; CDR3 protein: CASSLTGINTEAFF
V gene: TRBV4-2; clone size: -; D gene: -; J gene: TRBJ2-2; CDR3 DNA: TGTGCCAGCAGCAGGGGCGAGAACACCGGGGAGCTGTTTTTT; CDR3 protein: CASSRGENTGELFF
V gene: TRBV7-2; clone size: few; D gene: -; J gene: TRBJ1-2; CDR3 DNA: TGTGCCAGCAGCCCATCGGGTCTCTATGGCTACACCTTC; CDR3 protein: CASSPSGLYGYTF
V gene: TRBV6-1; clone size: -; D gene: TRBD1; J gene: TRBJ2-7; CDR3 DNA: TGTGCCAGCAGCAGAAAGGGACAGGGGGCTAACGAGCAGTACTTC; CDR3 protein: CASSRKGQGANEQYF
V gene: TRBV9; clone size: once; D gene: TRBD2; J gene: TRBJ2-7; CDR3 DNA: TGTGCCAGCAGCGTAGGAGCAGCGGGACTAATCGAGCAGTACTTC; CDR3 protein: CASSVGAAGLIEQYF
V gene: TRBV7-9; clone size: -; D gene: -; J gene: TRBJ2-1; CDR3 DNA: TGTGCCAGCATCAGTCCAGACAGGTCTATGGATGAGCAGTTCTTC; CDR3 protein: CASISPDRSMDEQFF
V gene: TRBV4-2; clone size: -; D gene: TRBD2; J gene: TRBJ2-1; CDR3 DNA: TGTGCCAGCAGCCAAGAGGTGGGAGGGCCAAGAAATGAGCAGTTCTTC; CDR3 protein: CASSQEVGGPRNEQFF
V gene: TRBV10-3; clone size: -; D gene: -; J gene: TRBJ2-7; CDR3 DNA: TGTGCCATCAAGGGGCAGACCCTCTCTAGCGAGCAGTACTTC; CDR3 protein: CAIKGQTLSSEQYF
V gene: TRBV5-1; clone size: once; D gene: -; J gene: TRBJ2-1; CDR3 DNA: TGCGCCAGCGGTAGCGGCATCCAGAATGAGCAGTTCTTC; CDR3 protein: CASGSGIQNEQFF
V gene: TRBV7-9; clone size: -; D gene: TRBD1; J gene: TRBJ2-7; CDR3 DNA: TGTGCCAGCAACTTAGGCGTTGGACAGGGCGTCCTACGAGAGCAGTACTTC; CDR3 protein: CASNLGVGQGVLREQYF
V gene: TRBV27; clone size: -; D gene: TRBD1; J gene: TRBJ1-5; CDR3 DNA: TGTGCCAGCAGGTCGCGACAGGGGCGGCCTCAGCCCCAGCATTTT; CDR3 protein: CASRSRQGRPQPQHF
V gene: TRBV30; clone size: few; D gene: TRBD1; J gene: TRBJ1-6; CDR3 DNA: TGTGCCTGGAGGGAGGGGACAGGGCGTTCACCCCTCCACTTT; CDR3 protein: CAWREGTGRSPLHF
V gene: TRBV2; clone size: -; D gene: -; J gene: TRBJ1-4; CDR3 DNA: TGTGCCAGCATGCAGGGGACTAATGAAAAACTGTTTTTT; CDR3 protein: CASMQGTNEKLFF
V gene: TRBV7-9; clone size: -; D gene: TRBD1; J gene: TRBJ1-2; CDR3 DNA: TGTGCCAGCAGCTCCGGGGACAGGCGGGCCTATGGCTACACCTTC; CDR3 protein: CASSSGDRRAYGYTF
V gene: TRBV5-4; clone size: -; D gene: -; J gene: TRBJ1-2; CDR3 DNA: TGTGCCAGCAGGCAACAAGGAGATGGCTACACCTTC; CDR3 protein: CASRQQGDGYTF
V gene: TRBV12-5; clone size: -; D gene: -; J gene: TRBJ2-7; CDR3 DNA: TGTGCTAGTGGTTTGGGCTACTTC; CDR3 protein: CASGLGYF
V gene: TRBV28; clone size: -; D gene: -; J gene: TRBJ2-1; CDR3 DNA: TGTGCCAGCAGACTAGACAGGAGCTCCTACAATGAGCAGTTCTTC; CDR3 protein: CASRLDRSSYNEQFF
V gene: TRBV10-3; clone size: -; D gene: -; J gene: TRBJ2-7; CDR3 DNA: TGTGCCATCAGTGGGAAGGCCCTCTACGAGCAGTACTTC; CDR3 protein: CAISGKALYEQYF
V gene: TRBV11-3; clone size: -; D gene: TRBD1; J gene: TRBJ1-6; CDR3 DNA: TGTGCCAGCAGCCCTAGGGGACAGGTGAATTCACCCCTCCACTTT; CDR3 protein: CASSPRGQVNSPLHF
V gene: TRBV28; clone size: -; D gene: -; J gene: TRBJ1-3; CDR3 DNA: TGTGCCAGCAGTCCTACGGGGTTATCTGGAAACACCATATATTTT; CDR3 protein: CASSPTGLSGNTIYF
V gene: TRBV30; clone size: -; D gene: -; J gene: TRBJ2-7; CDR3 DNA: TGTGCCTGGGGGGACTCCCGCTACGAGCAGTACTTC; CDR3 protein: CAWGDSRYEQYF
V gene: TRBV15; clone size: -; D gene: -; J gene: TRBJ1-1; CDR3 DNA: TGTGCCACCAGCAGAGATCATTATGAGGGACGAGCTTTCTTT; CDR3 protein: CATSRDHYEGRAFF
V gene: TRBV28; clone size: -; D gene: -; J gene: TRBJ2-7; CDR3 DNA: TGTGCCACTAGCGACTCCTACGAGCAGTACTTC; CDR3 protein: CATSDSYEQYF
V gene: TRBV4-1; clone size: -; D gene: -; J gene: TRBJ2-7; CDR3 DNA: TGCGCCAGCAGCCGGGACGGTTACGAGCAGTACTTC; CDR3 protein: CASSRDGYEQYF